Each of the 17 T cell receptor beta chains below was sequenced from the same sample in a study of blood T cell repertoires in COVID-19. Generated by immunoSEQ multiplex PCR, the TCRdb table keeps only in-frame clones and is missing some. Found here are approximately 82,000 clones, 85% to 95% of them singletons; the top ten hold 6.3%. The sample comprised peripheral blood. The receptors come from a woman aged 60-70 years with active COVID-19.

The J gene is TRBJ1-2, the V gene TRBV28; D uncertain. V lost 6 bases and J lost 2, with 7 bases in between. Germline V gene data show CDR1 as MDHEN and CDR2 as SYDVKM. This CDR3 is 12 amino acids long. The CDR3 nucleotides read TGTGCCAGCAGGGCAGGAAACTATGGCTACACCTTC. Translated, it gives CASRAGNYGYTF.

V gene TRBV15 combines with J gene TRBJ1-3; D gene ambiguous. The CDR3 is 14 residues long. The V gene lost 1 base and the J gene lost 0 bases, with 4 bases spanning the gap. Per the germline V gene, CDR1 is LNHNV and CDR2 is YYDKDF (reference sequence). The CDR3: CATSRGSSGNTIYF. CDR3 nucleotide sequence: TGTGCCACCAGCAGAGGGAGCTCTGGAAACACCATATATTTT.

The chain uses TRBV5-6 and TRBJ2-4, with 10 bases identical to TRBD2. CDR3 length: 13 residues. CDR1 and CDR2 (germline): SGHDT, YYEEEE. J lost 8 bases, V lost 6 bases, and 5 bases had no gene match. The CDR3 loop is CASTPSGSDIQYF. The CDR3 DNA sequence: TGTGCCAGCACCCCTAGCGGGAGTGACATTCAGTACTTC.

The V and J genes are TRBV6-5 and TRBJ1-6; TRBD1 might be the D (5 bases). The V gene lost 6 bases and the J gene lost 7 bases, with 16 bases spanning the gap. Germline V gene lookup returns CDR1 MNHEY and CDR2 SVGAGI. The CDR3 sequence is 15 residues long. CDR3 nucleotides: TGTGCCAGCAGATACGACAGTCAGGAGAATTCACCCCTCCACTTT. Residues: CASRYDSQENSPLHF.

V usage is TRBV7-2 and J usage is TRBJ2-1; the match to TRBD1 covers 7 bases. The CDR3 has 15 amino acids. The germline CDR1 and CDR2 sequences are SGHTA and FQGNSA. V dropped 5 bases and J dropped 1; count of bases not matched to a gene: 5. CDR3 sequence reads: CASSPPGGSYNEQFF. The CDR3 nucleotides read TGTGCCAGCAGCCCACCAGGGGGTTCCTACAATGAGCAGTTCTTC.

The genes are TRBV19 and TRBJ2-1, with TRBD2 identical over 10 bases. Per the germline V gene, CDR1 is LNHDA and CDR2 is SQIVND (reference sequence). The J segment lost 10 bases and the V segment lost 0 bases, leaving 6 bases of the junction unmatched. The CDR3 totals 15 residues. The CDR3 loop reads CASSIDRAGGGEQFF. The CDR3 nucleotides read TGTGCCAGTAGTATAGATCGAGCGGGAGGGGGGGAGCAGTTCTTC.

This chain connects TRBV2 to TRBJ1-2; 10 bases line up with TRBD1. Germline loops: CDR1 SNHLY, CDR2 FYNNEI. CDR3 length equals 16 residues. Losses at the gene ends were 4 bases for V and 9 bases for J; bases not matched to a gene: 14. CDR3 region: CASSGYSGTGAISYTF. Here the CDR3 DNA reads TGTGCCAGCAGTGGGTACTCCGGGACAGGGGCAATTAGCTACACCTTC. The full variable domain, rest sourced from reference TRBV2 and TRBJ1-2, is EPEVTQTPSHQVTQMGQEVILRCVPISNHLYFYWYRQILGQKVEFLVSFYNNEISEKSEIFDDQFSVERPDGSNFTLKIRSTKLEDSAMYFCASSGYSGTGAISYTFGSGTRLTVV.

This chain joins TRBV6-5 and TRBJ2-7, with 10 bases identical to TRBD1. The CDR3 has 15 amino acids. The ends lost 6 bases at V and 3 bases at J; junction bases unmatched: 8. Germline loops: CDR1 MNHEY, CDR2 SVGAGI. The CDR3: CASRPAGQGFYEQYF. Here the CDR3 DNA reads TGTGCCAGCAGGCCCGCGGGACAGGGGTTCTACGAGCAGTACTTC.

This clone turned up a few times. The gene calls are TRBV5-6 and TRBJ2-1; 7 positions agree with TRBD2. CDR1 and CDR2 from the germline V gene are SGHDT and YYEEEE. The CDR3 has 15 amino acids. V trimming: 6 bases; J trimming: 7 bases; junction bases outside the gene matches: 13. For the CDR3, the DNA is TGTGCCAGCATTGGACGACTAGCAAGGGGTAATGAGCAGTTCTTC. This encodes CASIGRLARGNEQFF.

This clone has a handful of counts. The V and J genes are TRBV19 and TRBJ2-1; 9 bases are shared with TRBD2. This CDR3 has 16 amino acids. The ends lost 4 bases at V and 6 bases at J; junction bases unmatched: 10. Germline lookup yields CDR1 LNHDA and CDR2 SQIVND (reference sequence). CDR3 loop: CASSSRSGGWGNEQFF. The CDR3 DNA reads TGTGCCAGTAGTAGTCGCAGCGGGGGGTGGGGCAATGAGCAGTTCTTC.

CDR3 residues: CASSYPGGSGEQFF. The CDR3 bases are TGTGCCAGCAGTTATCCGGGAGGGTCAGGTGAGCAGTTCTTC. The chain carries TRBV28 and TRBJ2-1; 8 bases align to TRBD2. The trim removed 4 bases at V and 9 bases at J, leaving 8 bases unmatched. The CDR3 extends over 14 amino acids. The germline V gene has CDR1 MDHEN and CDR2 SYDVKM.

The V and J genes are TRBV7-2 and TRBJ2-1; 9 bases map to TRBD1. The V gene's germline CDR1 is SGHTA and CDR2 FQGNSA. V shed 5 bases and J 8 bases; nucleotides not matched to a gene: 7. The CDR3 consists of 14 residues. CDR3 sequence reads: CASSPEYRGHEQFF. In DNA form, the CDR3 reads TGTGCCAGCAGCCCCGAATACAGGGGGCATGAGCAGTTCTTC. The full variable domain, completed using reference TRBV7-2 and TRBJ2-1, is GAGVSQSPSNKVTEKGKDVELRCDPISGHTALYWYRQSLGQGLEFLIYFQGNSAPDKSGLPSDRFSAERTGGSVSTLTIQRTQQEDSAVYLCASSPEYRGHEQFFGPGTRLTVL.

The rearrangement links TRBV30 to TRBJ2-4, with no clear D. CDR1 GTSNPN and CDR2 SVGIG come from the germline V gene (reference sequence). The CDR3 is made up of 15 amino acids. Trimming shortened V by 0 bases and J by 2 bases, and 11 bases separated the two germline ends. The CDR3 DNA sequence: TGTGCCTGGAGTGTACGTCTGGCTCCCAAAAACATTCAGTACTTC. Its protein product is CAWSVRLAPKNIQYF. The variable domain in full, completed from reference TRBV30 and TRBJ2-4, reads SQTIHQWPATLVQPVGSPLSLECTVEGTSNPNLYWYRQAAGRGLQLLFYSVGIGQISSEVPQNLSASRPQDRQFILSSKKLLLSDSGFYLCAWSVRLAPKNIQYFGAGTRLSVL.

The chain combines TRBV7-9 with TRBJ1-3, with D unresolved. The CDR3 totals 16 residues. Germline-derived CDR1 and CDR2 are SEHNR and FQNEAQ (reference sequence). Trimming stripped 5 bases from V and 3 bases from J, with 17 bases between. CDR3 residues: CASSMTLSAYGNTIYF. The DNA of the CDR3 is TGTGCCAGCAGCATGACACTTTCCGCTTATGGAAACACCATATATTTT.

This chain uses TRBV19 with TRBJ2-5; 8 nucleotides match TRBD1. The germline CDR1 and CDR2 sequences are LNHDA and SQIVND (reference sequence). The CDR3 covers 15 residues. Trimming took 3 bases from V and 2 from J; bases not matched to a gene: 5. The CDR3 is CASSIGTGGQETQYF. DNA for the CDR3: TGTGCCAGTAGTATCGGGACAGGTGGGCAAGAGACCCAGTACTTC.

The DNA for the CDR3 is TGTGCCAGCAGTTTAAGGACAGGGTGGGGGAACACTGAAGCTTTCTTT. It codes for CASSLRTGWGNTEAFF. This chain links TRBV27 with TRBJ1-1; TRBD1 matches 8 bases. V dropped 2 bases and J dropped 1; count of bases not matched to a gene: 6. Per germline, CDR1 MNHEY and CDR2 SMNVEV (reference sequence). This CDR3 region has 16 residues.

The chain links TRBV7-3 to TRBJ1-5; 11 bases are a match to TRBD1. The trim removed 6 bases at V and 6 bases at J, leaving 7 bases unmatched. CDR3 length: 15 residues. The V gene's germline CDR1 is SGHTA and CDR2 FQGTGA. The CDR3 bases are TGTGCCAGCAGAGAGAGGACAGGGGGCGGTCAGCCCCAGCATTTT. Protein sequence: CASRERTGGGQPQHF.